A selection of T cell receptor beta chains follows, all from one sample in a study of cytomegalovirus exposure and HLA in healthy donors. The data were produced by immunoSEQ multiplex PCR, yet TCRdb's version contains in-frame clones alone and is incomplete. The data show 93,000 or so clones, approximately 73% seen once. Sequences were obtained from PBMCs. Receptor source: a woman aged 18-29 years in good health and CMV-seropositive. The CDR3 runs from the conserved cysteine through the conserved F or W. A D gene is named only where the DNA matches it firmly. Clone sizes are given selectively: once, few, many, or a class where the clone is expanded.

V	J	D	size	DNA	CDR3
TRBV15	TRBJ2-7	-	-	TGTGCCACCAGCAGAGAGAGCTGGTCCTACGAGCAGTACTTC	CATSRESWSYEQYF
TRBV25-1	TRBJ1-4	TRBD1	once	TGTGCCAGCAGTGGTACCGGGACAGGCATCTCGGGAGAAAAACTGTTTTTT	CASSGTGTGISGEKLFF
TRBV9	TRBJ2-2	TRBD1	-	TGTGCCAGCAGCCCCCGACAGGGAAGCACCGGGGAGCTGTTTTTT	CASSPRQGSTGELFF
TRBV27	TRBJ2-7	-	-	TGTGCCAGCAGGCCCAATCGGGGGTACGAGCAGTACTTC	CASRPNRGYEQYF
TRBV6-5	TRBJ2-1	TRBD2	-	TGTGCCAGCAAGCCGGGAGGGGTAAAGAACAATGAGCAGTTCTTC	CASKPGGVKNNEQFF
TRBV13	TRBJ1-5	-	many	TGTGCCAGCAGCTTCGGGGGACCACGTCAGCAGCCCCAGCATTTT	CASSFGGPRQQPQHF
TRBV25-1	TRBJ2-7	TRBD1	-	TGTGCCAGCAGTGACCCCGGGACAGGGTTCCACGAGCAGTACTTC	CASSDPGTGFHEQYF
TRBV7-2	TRBJ1-2	TRBD1	-	TGTGCCAGCAGCTTAGCGGTAGGACAGGGGAATGGCTACACCTTC	CASSLAVGQGNGYTF
TRBV19	TRBJ1-1	-	-	TGTGCCAGGCCGGCGGCGGACAGTTTGAACACTGAAGCTTTCTTT	CARPAADSLNTEAFF
TRBV4-2	TRBJ2-2	TRBD2	-	TGTGCCAGCAGCCAATTTCCTAGCGGAACGAACACCGGGGAGCTGTTTTTT	CASSQFPSGTNTGELFF
TRBV2	TRBJ2-7	TRBD1	-	TGTGCCAGCAAGAGGGACAGAGACTACGAGCAGTACTTC	CASKRDRDYEQYF
TRBV7-8	TRBJ1-5	-	few	TGTGCCAGCAGCTTAGTCGGGGGGACCAATCAGCCCCAGCATTTT	CASSLVGGTNQPQHF
TRBV30	TRBJ2-7	-	few	TGTGCCTGGACCCAGGACTGGGATGGAGAGCAGTACTTC	CAWTQDWDGEQYF
TRBV29-1	TRBJ1-4	-	-	TGCAGCGTTGAAGGCCGAGGAGCAACTAATGAAAAACTGTTTTTT	CSVEGRGATNEKLFF
TRBV19	TRBJ2-7	TRBD2	-	TGTGCCAGTAGGGAGGGGAGGGGTTTCTCCTACGAGCAGTACTTC	CASREGRGFSYEQYF
TRBV5-1	TRBJ1-2	TRBD1	-	TGCGCCAGCAGGGCGGGACAGGGTGACTATGGCTACACCTTC	CASRAGQGDYGYTF
TRBV29-1	TRBJ1-2	-	-	TGCAGTGTAGGCAGGGGCGTCTTTGAGGGCTACACCTTC	CSVGRGVFEGYTF
TRBV4-3	TRBJ1-4	-	-	TGCGCCAGCAGCCAAGATCTGGGAGGGGTTGGGACTAATGAAAAACTGTTTTTT	CASSQDLGGVGTNEKLFF
TRBV7-2	TRBJ2-2	-	-	TGTGCCAGCAGCCCAGTTGCGGGAGAGCTGTTTTTT	CASSPVAGELFF
TRBV7-6	TRBJ2-5	TRBD2	-	TGTGCCAGCAGCCTTAGCGGGGGGGCGCGTCCCGAGACCCAGTACTTC	CASSLSGGARPETQYF
TRBV27	TRBJ2-3	TRBD2	-	TGTGCCAGCAGTTTAGTTAGGACTAGCGGGCGGGCAGATACGCAGTATTTT	CASSLVRTSGRADTQYF
TRBV7-2	TRBJ2-7	TRBD1	-	TGTGCCAGCAGCTTGGACAGGGGGCAGAGGTACGAGCAGTACTTC	CASSLDRGQRYEQYF
TRBV5-1	TRBJ1-2	TRBD1	-	TGCGCCAGCAGCTTGGACCCTCGGACAGGGCACGACGACTATGGCTACACCTTC	CASSLDPRTGHDDYGYTF
TRBV5-1	TRBJ1-1	-	-	TGCGCCAGCAGCTTGGCCCGGGGGGGAGGGACTGAAGCTTTCTTT	CASSLARGGGTEAFF
TRBV4-1	TRBJ2-7	TRBD1	-	TGCGCCAGCAGCCAACTTCTTCAGGGGGCGGTCTACGAGCAGTACTTC	CASSQLLQGAVYEQYF
TRBV18	TRBJ1-1	-	-	TGTGCCAGCTCACGAAGAGGGGGTTCGAACACTGAAGCTTTCTTT	CASSRRGGSNTEAFF
TRBV15	TRBJ2-4	TRBD1	-	TGTGCCACCAGCGGTGGGGACAGCCAAAACATTCAGTACTTC	CATSGGDSQNIQYF
TRBV25-1	TRBJ1-1	-	-	TGTGCCAGCAGTACGGGGGGGAACACTGAAGCTTTCTTT	CASSTGGNTEAFF
TRBV6-4	TRBJ2-3	-	-	TGTGCCAGCAGTGTGAGGATTAGCGGCACAGATACGCAGTATTTT	CASSVRISGTDTQYF
TRBV27	TRBJ2-7	-	once	TGTGCCGGCCGGGACATAAAGTACTTC	CAGRDIKYF
TRBV25-1	TRBJ1-1	-	-	TGTGCCAGCTCAGACGGGGTGGTTACTGAAGCTTTCTTT	CASSDGVVTEAFF
TRBV5-6	TRBJ2-7	TRBD2	-	TGTGCCAGCAGCTACGGACTAGCGGTTTCCTACGAGCAGTACTTC	CASSYGLAVSYEQYF
TRBV7-9	TRBJ1-5	-	-	TGTGCCAGCAGCGTCGCGGGAGTCAAGCCCCAGCATTTT	CASSVAGVKPQHF
TRBV6-6	TRBJ1-1	-	-	TGTGCCAGCAGTTACTCGGGAGGTTTCATGAACACTGAAGCTTTCTTT	CASSYSGGFMNTEAFF
TRBV9	TRBJ2-3	TRBD2	-	TGTGCCAGCAGCGTGGGACTAGCGGGATTCACAGATACGCAGTATTTT	CASSVGLAGFTDTQYF
TRBV7-9	TRBJ2-7	TRBD2	-	TGTGCCAGCAGCGCCACTAGCGGGGCACCGGGCGAGCAGTACTTC	CASSATSGAPGEQYF
TRBV29-1	TRBJ1-5	-	-	TGCAGCGTTGAAGCCAGTGGTGGAGGGCCCCGCGGTTTT	CSVEASGGGPRGF
TRBV29-1	TRBJ2-1	TRBD2	-	TGCAGCGTTGTATGGGGGGGGGTAGGTAATGAGCAGTTCTTC	CSVVWGGVGNEQFF
TRBV5-1	TRBJ1-6	-	-	TGCGCCAGCCGGGACACTGAAAATTCACCCCTCCACTTT	CASRDTENSPLHF
TRBV29-1	TRBJ1-4	-	-	TGCAGCGTCCTAACCACAACTAATGAAAAACTGTTTTTT	CSVLTTTNEKLFF
TRBV25-1	TRBJ2-7	TRBD2	medium-sized	TGTGCAAGCGGGAGTGGGGCCTACGAGCAGTACTTC	CASGSGAYEQYF
TRBV30	TRBJ1-1	TRBD1	-	TGTGCCTTGCGTTGGTGGGGACAGGGAAACACTGAAGCTTTCTTT	CALRWWGQGNTEAFF
TRBV5-1	TRBJ1-4	TRBD1	-	TGCGCCAGCAGCTTACAGGGACAGCCTACTGATGAAAAACTGTTTTTT	CASSLQGQPTDEKLFF
TRBV7-9	TRBJ2-5	TRBD1	-	TGTGCCAGCAGCTCGGACAGGGGGCCGGAGACCCAGTACTTC	CASSSDRGPETQYF
TRBV13	TRBJ2-3	-	-	TGTGCCAGCAGCCGGTTTGCAGATACGCAGTATTTT	CASSRFADTQYF
TRBV5-1	TRBJ1-3	TRBD1	-	TGCGCCAGCAGCTTTAGTGTAGGGGGCCTTGGAAACACCATATATTTT	CASSFSVGGLGNTIYF
TRBV11-2	TRBJ1-2	-	few	TGTGCCAGCAGCCTAGCCCCGGGGATAAGATATGGCTACACCTTC	CASSLAPGIRYGYTF
TRBV4-1	TRBJ2-7	TRBD1	-	TGCGCCAGCAGCCAAGACTACAGGGGACAGGGGACTACCTACGAGCAGTACTTC	CASSQDYRGQGTTYEQYF